These 20 T cell receptor beta chains originate from one sample sequenced in a study of Tregs in tolerant kidney transplant recipients. Method: immunoSEQ multiplex PCR; TCRdb's copy keeps in-frame clones and lacks some. Seen here are over 60,000 clones, roughly nine tenths observed once, and the top ten hold nearly 0.4%. This material consisted of CD4+ T cells from blood, taken before the transplant. These receptor sequences come from a human donor who received a combined kidney and bone marrow transplant.

J is TRBJ2-7 and V is TRBV11-1, with 8 bases lining up with TRBD1. The CDR3 consists of 15 residues. The ends lost 1 base at V and 5 bases at J; junction bases unmatched: 7. Germline V gene data show CDR1 as SGHAT and CDR2 as FQDESV (reference sequence). The CDR3 coding sequence is TGTGCCAGCAGCTTAGTCGGGGACAGGACTAACGAGCAGTACTTC. This encodes CASSLVGDRTNEQYF.

This clone was observed a single time. The rearrangement uses TRBV28 and TRBJ2-1; weak D call: TRBD1 (6 bases). CDR3 length equals 13 residues. Germline CDR1 and CDR2: MDHEN and SYDVKM. V gave up 3 bases and J gave up 10 bases, with 13 bases separating them. CDR3 nucleotides: TGTGCCAGCAGTTTGGGGACAAGACGCGAGCAGTTCTTC. Amino acid sequence: CASSLGTRREQFF.

The genes are TRBV4-2 and TRBJ1-2; TRBD1 aligns across 8 bases. The CDR3 is made up of 15 amino acids. Germline CDR1 LGHNA, CDR2 YNFKEQ. J gave up 3 bases and V 3 bases, and 6 bases lay outside the gene matches. CDR3 sequence (DNA): TGTGCCAGCAGCCACGGGGACAGGCTCCACTATGGCTACACCTTC. This codes for CASSHGDRLHYGYTF.

V usage is TRBV7-9 and J usage is TRBJ2-5, with TRBD1 identical over 8 bases. Trimming cost V 5 bases and J 2 bases; bases outside gene matches: 10. Per germline, CDR1 SEHNR and CDR2 FQNEAQ (reference sequence). CDR3 length: 16 residues. The CDR3 loop is CASSRTGNGGQETQYF. DNA for the CDR3: TGTGCCAGCAGCCGGACAGGGAATGGGGGACAAGAGACCCAGTACTTC.

The chain combines TRBV29-1 with TRBJ2-1, with D maybe TRBD1 (6 bases). There are 14 residues in the CDR3. Between the trimmed V and J ends, which lost 6 bases and 0 bases, there was a span of 12 bases. Germline values: CDR1 SQVTM, CDR2 ANQGSEA. CDR3 sequence (DNA): TGCAGCGTCCTCACAGGGAGCTCCTACAATGAGCAGTTCTTC. Translated: CSVLTGSSYNEQFF.

The chain links TRBV7-3 to TRBJ2-1, with TRBD1 identical over 8 bases. With 2 bases clipped from V and 3 bases from J, the junction kept 3 bases outside the gene matches. From germline, CDR1 is SGHTA and CDR2 FQGTGA. The CDR3 length is 15 residues. CDR3 sequence reads: CASSLSTGDYNEQFF. DNA for the CDR3: TGTGCCAGCAGCTTATCGACAGGGGACTACAATGAGCAGTTCTTC.

The chain carries TRBV28 and TRBJ2-6, with unresolved D. Germline V gene lookup returns CDR1 MDHEN and CDR2 SYDVKM. The V gene lost 6 bases and the J gene lost 2 bases, with 5 bases spanning the gap. This CDR3 has 13 residues. CDR3 in DNA: TGTGCCAGCAGGACTCCTGGGGCCAACGTCCTGACTTTC. It is translated as CASRTPGANVLTF.

J is TRBJ2-1 and V is TRBV19; D is unresolved. The CDR3 is 15 amino acids. With 7 bases removed from V and 3 bases from J, the gap between germline ends came to 16 bases. Germline CDR1 reads LNHDA; CDR2 reads SQIVND (reference sequence). The CDR3 protein is CASTVTSKSYNEQFF. CDR3 bases: TGTGCCAGTACGGTGACATCGAAAAGCTACAATGAGCAGTTCTTC. Full variable domain (remainder filled in from reference TRBV19 and TRBJ2-1): DGGITQSPKYLFRKEGQNVTLSCEQNLNHDAMYWYRQDPGQGLRLIYYSQIVNDFQKGDIAEGYSVSREKKESFPLTVTSAQKNPTAFYLCASTVTSKSYNEQFFGPGTRLTVL.

This chain uses TRBV28 with TRBJ1-5; 7 bases map to TRBD1. V lost 5 bases and J lost 6; bases outside the gene matches: 7. Looked up from germline, CDR1 is MDHEN and CDR2 is SYDVKM. The CDR3 loop spans 14 amino acids. CDR3 residues: CASSATTGIQPQHF. The CDR3 coding sequence is TGTGCCAGCAGTGCCACGACAGGGATTCAGCCCCAGCATTTT.

The V call is TRBV10-3, the J call TRBJ2-7; maybe TRBD2 (5 bases). There are 13 residues in the CDR3. CDR1 and CDR2 from the germline V gene are ENHRY and SYGVKD. V was cut by 6 bases and J by 3 bases, with 12 bases left in between. The CDR3 sequence is CAIRVASSYEQYF. CDR3 bases: TGTGCCATCAGGGTGGCTAGCAGCTACGAGCAGTACTTC.

The chain carries TRBV30 and TRBJ2-7; 13 bases line up with TRBD2. The CDR3 is 17 amino acids. Germline values: CDR1 GTSNPN, CDR2 SVGIG (reference sequence). J lost 4 bases, V lost 2 bases, and 11 bases had no gene match. The CDR3 protein is CAWSPPRTSGRRYEQYF. The CDR3 coding sequence is TGTGCCTGGAGTCCACCCAGGACTAGCGGGAGAAGGTACGAGCAGTACTTC.

The chain joins TRBV2 to TRBJ2-1; D not resolved. This CDR3 region has 12 residues. Between the trimmed V and J ends, which lost 4 bases and 6 bases, there was a span of 7 bases. The germline CDR1 and CDR2 sequences are SNHLY and FYNNEI. The CDR3: CASSVSGNEQFF. The CDR3, as DNA: TGTGCCAGCAGTGTATCCGGCAATGAGCAGTTCTTC.

This chain joins TRBV28 and TRBJ1-2; the D gene is possibly TRBD1 (6 bases). With 6 bases removed from V and 4 bases from J, the gap between germline ends came to 21 bases. There are 16 residues in the CDR3. Germline V gene lookup returns CDR1 MDHEN and CDR2 SYDVKM. For the CDR3, the DNA is TGTGCCAGCAGGACCATTTTTGGGGGGGGCGCCTATGGCTACACCTTC. Amino acid sequence: CASRTIFGGGAYGYTF.

The chain uses TRBV5-1 and TRBJ1-4; D is uncertain. Germline lookup yields CDR1 SGHRS and CDR2 YFSETQ. The CDR3 has 14 residues. Trimming pared 9 bases from V and 7 bases from J, leaving 19 bases between. This CDR3 reads CATSPRGLTEKLFF. The CDR3 coding sequence is TGCGCCACCTCCCCCCGGGGATTGACTGAAAAACTGTTTTTT.

This chain joins TRBV11-1 and TRBJ2-7, with D unresolved. The length of the CDR3 is 12 residues. V was clipped by 6 bases and J by 6 bases, with 12 bases between them. Germline loops: CDR1 SGHAT, CDR2 FQDESV (reference sequence). CDR3 sequence reads: CASSSPTGEQYF. The CDR3 DNA follows: TGTGCCAGCAGTTCCCCGACGGGCGAGCAGTACTTC.

The chain joins TRBV29-1 to TRBJ2-3; D is possibly TRBD2 (5 bases). Germline values: CDR1 SQVTM, CDR2 ANQGSEA. V shed 5 bases and J shed 0 bases, with 12 bases lying between them. CDR3 length equals 14 residues. CDR3 protein: CSVSVSASTDTQYF. CDR3 DNA: TGCAGCGTTTCGGTTAGCGCAAGCACAGATACGCAGTATTTT.

The chain joins TRBV5-1 to TRBJ2-7, with a weak D call TRBD1 (6 bases). The CDR3 consists of 14 residues. V gave up 0 bases and J gave up 6 bases, with 13 bases separating them. Per germline, CDR1 SGHRS and CDR2 YFSETQ. CDR3 nucleotides: TGCGCCAGCAGCTTGGACCCTGACAGGCGCGAGCAGTACTTC. Translating it yields CASSLDPDRREQYF.

This clone was counted a few times. This sequence joins TRBV10-3 and TRBJ1-2; the match to TRBD1 covers 7 bases. This CDR3 region has 16 residues. Trimming at V came to 8 bases and at J to 4 bases, leaving 16 bases not matched to a gene. Germline V gene lookup returns CDR1 ENHRY and CDR2 SYGVKD. The DNA for the CDR3 is TGTGCCATCCGCCCCTCAAAATCGGACAGGTCCTATGGCTACACCTTC. It is translated as CAIRPSKSDRSYGYTF.

CDR3: CASSGTLAVDGSEQFF. DNA of the CDR3: TGTGCCAGCAGCGGTACATTAGCGGTGGACGGGAGTGAGCAGTTCTTC. The chain joins TRBV9 to TRBJ2-1; a weak D match, TRBD2 (6 bases). Germline CDR1 is SGDLS and CDR2 is YYNGEE. CDR3 length: 16 residues. The V gene lost 3 bases and the J gene lost 9 bases, with 22 bases spanning the gap.

V and J are TRBV19 and TRBJ2-7; 7 nucleotides align to TRBD2. The CDR3 extends over 14 amino acids. Germline V CDR1 and CDR2: LNHDA, SQIVND (reference sequence). V dropped 7 bases and J dropped 0; count of bases not matched to a gene: 6. The CDR3 DNA sequence: TGTGCCAGTACTAGCGGCGCTTACTCCTACGAGCAGTACTTC. Translation: CASTSGAYSYEQYF.